Detailed here is one TCR beta chain. Its target is not known. Its ends do not fully match the called genes, so a read error is possible. Study-wide results and limits: Greatest tumor Treg TCR overlap was with tumor naive CD4+ cells. The larger cohort examined one V-J beta rearrangement, not whole repertoires. Tumor memory CD4+ T cell TCR gene usage clustered with blood and lymph node memory CD4+ cells and lymph node naive CD4+ cells.

The sorted Tregs were CD4+CD25+CD127-/low cells. The CDR3 sequence is 15 residues long. Germline V lookup: CDR1 MNHEY, CDR2 SMNVEV (reference sequence). Constant-region reverse primers amplified full-length variable regions, followed by semi-nested Nested Universal Primer A PCR. TCRdb reprocessed the 5' RACE reads via MiXCR and lists one record per CDR3 protein. The table has over 40,000 distinct CDR3 sequences, around 20% seen once. The sequence derives from a female donor with breast cancer. Material: Tregs sorted from blood. The chain uses TRBV27 and TRBJ2-5; D might be TRBD2 (5 bases). The chain's CDR3 is CASSPIGENQEAQYF. The CDR3 region has the DNA TGTGCCAGTAGTCCGATCGGGGAGAACCAAGAGGCCCAGTACTTC.